Below, one TCR beta chain is given with its context. Its antigen is currently unknown. The authors loaded about 0.2 ug DNA, 25,000 to 30,000 T cell genomes, into sorted-subset replicate PCRs. Some clones are missing from TCRdb's copy, which holds only in-frame ones; the method was immunoSEQ multiplex PCR. The table lists over 1.5 million clones, 98% of them singletons. This sample is part of a study of shared clonotypes between healthy human individuals. The CDR3 contains 15 residues. With V trimmed by 10 bases and J by 4 bases, 12 bases remained unmatched. Germline V gene lookup returns CDR1 MNHEY and CDR2 SMNVEV (reference sequence). The donors were adults (healthy and HIV-negative) with no recent acute infections or vaccinations. Points from the study as a whole: Owing to a small donor count, the genetic and exposure-history diversity represented was limited.

The clonotype originates from a man aged 30-40 years in good health. V gene TRBV27 combines with J gene TRBJ2-2; 7 nucleotides match TRBD2. The sequenced sample consisted of naive CD4+ T cells sorted from blood. Subset defined: CD45RA+ positively selected. This CDR3 is CATKNRLARTGELFF. DNA for the CDR3: TGTGCCACCAAAAATAGACTAGCTCGCACCGGGGAGCTGTTTTTT.